These 18 T cell receptor beta chains were sequenced from one sample in a study of shared clonotypes between healthy human individuals. The repertoire was sequenced with immunoSEQ multiplex PCR; TCRdb's copy has only in-frame clones and lacks some. The table lists some 2,000,000 clones, about 95% of them singletons, with 0.9% to 1.3% in the top ten. Only CD45RO-negative cells positively selected for CCR7 counted as naive CD8 cells, so terminally differentiated effector memory CD45RA+ cells were excluded. Sequencing was carried out using naive CD8+ T cells sorted from blood. Receptors were obtained from a man between 18 and 29 years old in good health.

This rearrangement joins TRBV5-1 to TRBJ1-1, with 7 bases identical to TRBD1. The length of the CDR3 is 16 residues. The V segment lost 1 base and the J segment 0 bases; nucleotides outside the gene matches: 6. CDR1 is SGHRS and CDR2 is YFSETQ in the germline V gene. The CDR3 region has the DNA TGCGCCAGCAGCTTGCTTGTAGGGGGCATGAACACTGAAGCTTTCTTT. This sequence encodes CASSLLVGGMNTEAFF.

The genes are TRBV2 and TRBJ2-7; 11 bases agree with TRBD2. V shed 7 bases, J shed 2 bases, and the junction held 10 bases outside the gene matches. The CDR3 has 16 residues. The V gene's germline CDR1 is SNHLY and CDR2 FYNNEI. CDR3 in amino acids: CASTLTSGNVPYEQYF. CDR3 bases: TGTGCCAGCACCTTGACTAGCGGGAACGTCCCCTACGAGCAGTACTTC. Drawing the rest from reference TRBV2 and TRBJ2-7, the complete variable domain is EPEVTQTPSHQVTQMGQEVILRCVPISNHLYFYWYRQILGQKVEFLVSFYNNEISEKSEIFDDQFSVERPDGSNFTLKIRSTKLEDSAMYFCASTLTSGNVPYEQYFGPGTRLTVT.

V is TRBV13 and J is TRBJ2-7; 10 bases fit TRBD1. Germline V CDR1 and CDR2: PRHDT, FYEKMQ (reference sequence). The V and J ends lost 8 bases and 5 bases, in that order; junction bases with no gene match: 3. CDR3 length: 12 residues. The CDR3 DNA reads as TGTGCCAGCGGACAGGGGGAAAACGAGCAGTACTTC. As protein: CASGQGENEQYF.

In this sample, this clone turned up once. The rearrangement joins TRBV5-6 to TRBJ1-5, with D tentatively TRBD1 (6 bases). The CDR3 length is 13 residues. Deletions cut 3 bases from V and 6 bases from J, with 10 bases between. Germline lookup yields CDR1 SGHDT and CDR2 YYEEEE. The chain's CDR3 is CASSYGGGQPQHF. For the CDR3, the DNA is TGTGCCAGCAGCTATGGGGGCGGTCAGCCCCAGCATTTT.

The chain recombines TRBV7-9 with TRBJ1-1; D ambiguous. With 0 bases removed from V and 11 bases from J, the gap between germline ends came to 13 bases. The CDR3 loop spans 13 amino acids. Germline V gene data show CDR1 as SEHNR and CDR2 as FQNEAQ (reference sequence). CDR3 bases: TGTGCCAGCAGCTTAGCGTCCGGTACTGCGGCTTTCTTT. It is translated as CASSLASGTAAFF.

The rearrangement uses TRBV4-3 and TRBJ1-4; 7 bases are a match to TRBD1. This CDR3 has 15 residues. J was trimmed by 6 bases and V by 5 bases; bases with no gene match: 9. Germline V CDR1 and CDR2: LGHNA, YSLEER. The DNA of the CDR3 is TGCGCCAGCAGCTCGACAGGGACAGAGGATGAAAAACTGTTTTTT. Residues: CASSSTGTEDEKLFF.

This chain links TRBV6-1 with TRBJ1-2; D unresolved. This CDR3 contains 14 residues. The germline V gene encodes CDR1 MNHNS and CDR2 SASEGT. V lost 6 bases, J lost 2 bases, and 13 bases lay in between. CDR3 nucleotide sequence: TGTGCCAGCAGCGCCACACCGCCCAACTATGGCTACACCTTC. Protein product: CASSATPPNYGYTF.

The chain carries TRBV4-2 and TRBJ2-2; 9 bases agree with TRBD2. V was clipped by 7 bases and J by 2 bases; unmatched bases: 5. The CDR3 is 15 residues long. CDR1 and CDR2 (germline): LGHNA, YNFKEQ. The CDR3 region is CASTLRGGNTGELFF. The CDR3 region has the DNA TGTGCCAGCACCTTGCGGGGGGGAAACACCGGGGAGCTGTTTTTT.

This sequence joins TRBV4-3 and TRBJ2-3, with TRBD2 identical over 9 bases. Looked up from germline, CDR1 is LGHNA and CDR2 is YSLEER. The CDR3 is 16 amino acids. V was clipped by 1 base and J by 3 bases; unmatched bases: 5. The CDR3 loop is CASSQAAGGLTDTQYF. Here the CDR3 DNA reads TGCGCCAGCAGCCAAGCGGCGGGGGGGTTGACAGATACGCAGTATTTT.

About this clone itself: This sample also contains other DNA sequences that code for the same CDR3. CDR3 region: CASSLGGSGANVLTF. Written as DNA, the CDR3 is TGTGCCAGCAGCTTAGGGGGAAGTGGGGCCAACGTCCTGACTTTC. This sequence joins TRBV9 and TRBJ2-6; perhaps TRBD1 as D (6 bases). The CDR3 totals 15 residues. CDR1 is SGDLS, CDR2 YYNGEE, per germline. The ends were cut back, 4 bases at V and 3 bases at J, with 11 bases in the middle.

The CDR3 protein is CASSPARGASTDTQYF. CDR3 bases: TGTGCCAGCAGCCCGGCCCGGGGGGCAAGCACAGATACGCAGTATTTT. The V call is TRBV13, the J call TRBJ2-3; D perhaps matches TRBD2 (7 bases). Germline assignment: CDR1 PRHDT and CDR2 FYEKMQ (reference sequence). Trimming cost V 5 bases and J 0 bases, with 15 bases left between them. CDR3 size: 16 residues.

Only one count was recorded for this clone. This sequence joins TRBV4-3 and TRBJ2-7, with D possibly being TRBD1 (6 bases). V was trimmed by 3 bases and J by 2 bases, leaving 14 bases between them. Germline lookup yields CDR1 LGHNA and CDR2 YSLEER. The CDR3 is made up of 15 amino acids. The CDR3 nucleotides read TGCGCCAGCAGCCAGTTGACCGGGACAACCTACGAGCAGTACTTC. Translated, it gives CASSQLTGTTYEQYF.

The chain has TRBV6-1 and TRBJ2-7; D is perhaps TRBD2 (6 bases). The V gene's germline CDR1 is MNHNS and CDR2 SASEGT. V was trimmed by 2 bases and J by 1 base, leaving 9 bases between them. This CDR3 has 14 residues. This chain's CDR3 is CASSEYGGSYEQYF. Here the CDR3 DNA reads TGTGCCAGCAGTGAATATGGGGGGTCCTACGAGCAGTACTTC.

In regard to this clone: The same CDR3 arises from other DNA sequences in this sample as well. The V gene is TRBV19, the J gene TRBJ2-7; D unclear. Trimming removed 1 base at V and 5 bases at J, with 6 bases between. The germline CDR1 and CDR2 sequences are LNHDA and SQIVND (reference sequence). This CDR3 is 12 amino acids long. The CDR3 nucleotides read TGTGCCAGTAGTATAGGAGGAAACGAGCAGTACTTC. It encodes CASSIGGNEQYF.

The chain uses TRBV6-5 and TRBJ1-2, with D possibly matching TRBD1 (5 bases). The CDR3 consists of 12 residues. V shed 11 bases and J shed 8 bases, with 18 bases lying between them. Germline V gene lookup returns CDR1 MNHEY and CDR2 SVGAGI. The CDR3 spells CACRGDHLGYTF. Written as DNA, the CDR3 is TGTGCCTGTCGGGGGGACCACTTAGGCTACACCTTC.

The table lists this clone with a few counts. As DNA, the CDR3 is TGCGCCAGCAGCTTAGAAGGACAGGCCTTGGACATTCAGTACTTC. It yields the protein CASSLEGQALDIQYF. This sequence joins TRBV5-1 and TRBJ2-4; 7 bases are a match to TRBD1. Germline assignment: CDR1 SGHRS and CDR2 YFSETQ. Trimming cost V 2 bases and J 8 bases; bases outside gene matches: 10. The length of the CDR3 is 15 residues.

This chain links TRBV2 with TRBJ2-3; D possibly corresponds to TRBD2 (5 bases). V lost 2 bases and J lost 2, with 17 bases in between. Per the germline V gene, CDR1 is SNHLY and CDR2 is FYNNEI. The CDR3 runs 17 residues. This chain's CDR3 is CASSESFGAALTDTQYF. The CDR3 DNA reads as TGTGCCAGCAGTGAATCTTTTGGAGCGGCCCTCACAGATACGCAGTATTTT.

J is TRBJ2-7 and V is TRBV5-1; tentatively, D is TRBD1 (5 bases). Trimming removed 4 bases at V and 0 bases at J, with 8 bases between. Per germline, CDR1 SGHRS and CDR2 YFSETQ. CDR3 length equals 13 residues. CDR3 sequence (DNA): TGCGCCAGCAGCCCCAGGGTCTCCTACGAGCAGTACTTC. Translation gives CASSPRVSYEQYF.